These 20 T cell receptor beta chains originate from one sample sequenced in a study of identifying expanded T cells in peripheral blood. Measured with immunoSEQ multiplex PCR; TCRdb has only the in-frame clones, and not every one. The data show approximately 91,000 clones, roughly 88% seen once. The sample consisted of blood. The receptors shown here come from a person aged 18 to 70 in good health.

On this clone: At one boundary the junction diverges from the germline segment, which might be a read error. This chain joins TRBV5-5 and TRBJ1-2; D is unresolved. Per germline, CDR1 SGHKS and CDR2 YYEKEE (reference sequence). The CDR3 totals 11 residues. The CDR3 sequence: CASSLVLGERF. The CDR3 DNA follows: TGTGCCAGCAGCTTAGTTCTTGGGGAGCGCTTC.

This clone showed up just a few times. Other DNA variants within this sample encode the same CDR3. V is TRBV6-4 and J is TRBJ2-3; tentative D call: TRBD2 (5 bases). V was cut by 2 bases and J by 3 bases, with 6 bases left in between. There are 13 residues in the CDR3. CDR1 and CDR2 from the germline V gene are MRHNA and SNTAGT. CDR3 sequence: CASSDGSTDTQYF. The CDR3 bases are TGTGCCAGCAGTGACGGGAGTACAGATACGCAGTATTTT.

Concerning this clone itself: One end of the junction varies from germline; a read error may be responsible. This chain joins TRBV5-6 and TRBJ2-7; weak D call: TRBD2 (5 bases). Germline CDR1 and CDR2: SGHDT and YYEEEE. The CDR3 contains 14 residues. The CDR3 coding sequence is TGTGCCAGCGGCTTAGGTGAGGGTATCTACGAGCAGTACTTC. Translated, it gives CASGLGEGIYEQYF. Filled out from reference TRBV5-6 and TRBJ2-7, the complete variable domain reads DAGVTQSPTHLIKTRGQQVTLRCSPKSGHDTVSWYQQALGQGPQFIFQYYEEEERQRGNFPDRFSGHQFPNYSSELNVNALLLGDSALYLCASGLGEGIYEQYFGPGTRLTVT.

The rearrangement links TRBV6-5 to TRBJ1-6; TRBD1 might be the D (6 bases). CDR3 length equals 15 residues. Germline V gives CDR1 MNHEY, CDR2 SVGAGI. V lost 7 bases and J lost 0, with 10 bases in between. CDR3 DNA sequence: TGTGCCAGCATCGACAGGAGCTCCTATAATTCACCCCTCCACTTT. Residues: CASIDRSSYNSPLHF.

This clone appeared once. The chain recombines TRBV4-1 with TRBJ1-2, with no clear D. V shed 1 base and J shed 2 bases, with 5 bases lying between them. Germline V gene lookup returns CDR1 MGHRA and CDR2 YSYEKL. The CDR3 sequence is 13 residues long. The CDR3 reads CASSQGENYGYTF. CDR3 nucleotide sequence: TGCGCCAGCAGCCAAGGGGAAAACTATGGCTACACCTTC.

The chain is built from TRBV11-2 and TRBJ2-5; 10 positions agree with TRBD1. V shed 6 bases and J 3 bases; nucleotides not matched to a gene: 10. The germline V gene encodes CDR1 SGHAT and CDR2 FQNNGV. This CDR3 has 16 amino acids. The CDR3 sequence is CASSRGTGALEETQYF. The CDR3 coding sequence is TGTGCCAGCAGTCGCGGGACAGGGGCATTAGAAGAGACCCAGTACTTC.

The rearrangement joins TRBV5-1 to TRBJ2-7; tentatively, D is TRBD1 or TRBD2 (5 bases each). From germline, CDR1 is SGHRS and CDR2 YFSETQ. This CDR3 is built from 14 residues. The germline V and J ends were trimmed by 4 bases and 4 bases, with 15 bases remaining between them. CDR3 sequence reads: CASSRDLGLYEQYF. CDR3 nucleotide sequence: TGCGCCAGCAGCCGGGACCTCGGCCTTTACGAGCAGTACTTC.

CDR3 amino acids: CASSTIGSSSYEQYF. The CDR3, as DNA: TGTGCCAGCAGCACGATCGGAAGTAGCTCCTACGAGCAGTACTTC. V usage is TRBV5-6 and J usage is TRBJ2-7; D remains unclear. From germline, CDR1 is SGHDT and CDR2 YYEEEE. V was clipped by 4 bases and J by 0 bases, with 14 bases between them. The CDR3 is 15 residues long.

This clone was recorded once. CDR3 protein: CASSLGRGDEQYF. CDR3 sequence (DNA): TGTGCCAGCAGCCTCGGTAGGGGGGACGAGCAGTACTTC. This chain joins TRBV28 and TRBJ2-7; D tentatively reads TRBD1 or TRBD2 (6 bases each). Germline values: CDR1 MDHEN, CDR2 SYDVKM. The CDR3 runs 13 residues. V was shortened by 6 bases and J by 5 bases, with 14 bases between the two germline ends.

The V and J genes are TRBV9 and TRBJ2-7; 7 nucleotides agree with TRBD1. The junction had 9 bases not matched to a gene; V was cut back by 0 bases and J by 3 bases. The CDR3 sequence is 16 residues long. Germline CDR1 SGDLS, CDR2 YYNGEE. The CDR3 region has the DNA TGTGCCAGCAGCGTAGGGGAAAGACAGGGATTCTACGAGCAGTACTTC. Its translation: CASSVGERQGFYEQYF. The whole variable domain, filled in from reference TRBV9 and TRBJ2-7, reads DSGVTQTPKHLITATGQRVTLRCSPRSGDLSVYWYQQSLDQGLQFLIQYYNGEERAKGNILERFSAQQFPDLHSELNLSSLELGDSALYFCASSVGERQGFYEQYFGPGTRLTVT.

The chain couples TRBV9 to TRBJ1-2, with D perhaps matching TRBD1 (6 bases). The CDR3 is made up of 15 amino acids. Trimming shortened V by 4 bases and J by 4 bases, and 17 bases separated the two germline ends. Looked up from germline, CDR1 is SGDLS and CDR2 is YYNGEE. The CDR3 region is CASSPTRTALYGYTF. CDR3 DNA sequence: TGTGCCAGCAGCCCCACTAGGACAGCTCTCTATGGCTACACCTTC.

This chain uses TRBV6-4 with TRBJ2-3; 9 bases align to TRBD2. This CDR3 has 15 residues. The junction had 2 bases not matched to a gene; V was cut back by 2 bases and J by 2 bases. CDR1 and CDR2 (germline): MRHNA, SNTAGT. The CDR3: CASSDAGGSTDTQYF. CDR3 DNA sequence: TGTGCCAGCAGTGACGCGGGGGGGTCCACAGATACGCAGTATTTT.

This chain connects TRBV30 to TRBJ1-1, with D possibly matching TRBD1 (5 bases). The germline V gene encodes CDR1 GTSNPN and CDR2 SVGIG (reference sequence). CDR3 length: 13 amino acids. The chain's CDR3 is CAWAGGKNTEAFF. DNA for the CDR3: TGTGCTTGGGCGGGGGGAAAGAACACTGAAGCTTTCTTT.

This chain links TRBV15 with TRBJ1-5, with a tentative D call TRBD1 (6 bases). Deletions cut 7 bases from V and 6 bases from J, with 13 bases between. The CDR3 contains 13 residues. The V gene's germline CDR1 is LNHNV and CDR2 YYDKDF (reference sequence). CDR3 in DNA: TGTGCCACCAATCAGGGGTTTGGTCAGCCCCAGCATTTT. Translation gives CATNQGFGQPQHF.

This clone was picked up a small number of times. The chain couples TRBV30 to TRBJ1-6; D gene uncertain. V was cut by 0 bases and J by 7 bases, with 10 bases left in between. CDR3 size: 14 residues. The V gene's germline CDR1 is GTSNPN and CDR2 SVGIG (reference sequence). The CDR3 DNA reads as TGTGCCTGGAGTGTCCGATATGGGAATTCACCCCTCCACTTT. This sequence encodes CAWSVRYGNSPLHF.

The chain uses TRBV19 and TRBJ2-1, with a weak D call TRBD2 (5 bases). Trimming shortened V by 0 bases and J by 12 bases, and 18 bases separated the two germline ends. The CDR3 loop spans 15 amino acids. Germline V lookup: CDR1 LNHDA, CDR2 SQIVND (reference sequence). The CDR3 DNA reads TGTGCCAGTAGTATAGATCGCGACTTGAGCGAGGGGCAGTTCTTC. Translated, it gives CASSIDRDLSEGQFF.

This chain joins TRBV6-1 and TRBJ2-1, with D uncertain. Trimming pared 4 bases from V and 0 bases from J, leaving 10 bases between. The germline gives CDR1 MNHNS, CDR2 SASEGT. The CDR3 extends over 15 amino acids. CDR3 sequence (DNA): TGTGCCAGCAGTGCCGGGCCTAGCTCCTACAATGAGCAGTTCTTC. Protein sequence: CASSAGPSSYNEQFF.

V gene TRBV7-2 combines with J gene TRBJ1-2; TRBD1 is a possible D gene (5 bases). The CDR3 extends over 13 amino acids. Trimming took 1 base from V and 6 from J, leaving 9 bases between them. Germline V lookup: CDR1 SGHTA, CDR2 FQGNSA. CDR3 sequence reads: CASSLGSGHGYTF. CDR3 sequence (DNA): TGTGCCAGCAGCTTAGGTTCGGGGCATGGCTACACCTTC.

This chain uses TRBV5-6 with TRBJ2-3, with D maybe TRBD2 (6 bases). This CDR3 spans 12 amino acids. With 3 bases removed from V and 7 bases from J, the gap between germline ends came to 9 bases. Germline loops: CDR1 SGHDT, CDR2 YYEEEE. The CDR3 DNA reads TGTGCCAGCAGCTCTGGCGGGAATACGCAGTATTTT. Protein: CASSSGGNTQYF.

The rearrangement uses TRBV18 and TRBJ1-1; tentatively, D is TRBD1 (6 bases). The CDR3 sequence is 16 residues long. Trimming cost V 3 bases and J 5 bases, with 19 bases left between them. CDR1 is KGHSH, CDR2 LQKENI, per germline. The CDR3 sequence is CASSPISTGSETEAFF. Written as DNA, the CDR3 is TGTGCCAGCTCACCCATATCTACAGGGTCCGAGACTGAAGCTTTCTTT.